Included here is one T cell receptor (beta chain) sequence, with context. This entry belongs to a study of PD-1 blockade in classical Hodgkin lymphoma. Study context: Patients had nivolumab dosed at 3 mg/kg, delivered intravenously every 2 weeks.

As for time point: cycle 4 day 1 (C4D1), after more than five weeks of nivolumab. Every patient experienced relapse after autologous stem cell transplantation, and brentuximab vedotin exposure varied. Profiling relied on immunoSEQ multiplex PCR, and the TCRdb table lists in-frame clones only, not all of them. The data hold roughly 100,000 clones, with 89% observed a single time. The CDR3 is 14 residues long. Trimming removed 5 bases from V and 3 bases from J, with 12 bases in between. The germline CDR1 and CDR2 sequences are PRHDT and FYEKMQ (reference sequence). V is TRBV13 and J is TRBJ2-3; D is ambiguous. Sample: peripheral blood mononuclear cells (PBMCs), taken before the fourth cycle of nivolumab. This clonotype was obtained from a human donor with classical Hodgkin lymphoma. CDR3: CASSDAIGTDTQYF. The CDR3 DNA reads TGTGCCAGCAGCGACGCTATAGGGACAGATACGCAGTATTTT.